This TCR beta chain is drawn from a study of control samples from healthy donors and cancer patients. This table comes from immunoSEQ multiplex PCR, and its TCRdb copy is limited to in-frame clones, with some not included. Recorded for this sample: some 180,000 clones. The clonotype comes from a woman in her 30s in good health. Input material: blood.

The CDR3 spells CASSQNSGGDEKLFF. Written as DNA, the CDR3 is TGTGCCAGCAGCCAAAACTCAGGGGGCGATGAAAAACTGTTTTTT. V usage is TRBV7-9 and J usage is TRBJ1-4, with 8 nucleotides matching TRBD1. After removal of 5 bases from V and 6 bases from J, the junction contained 8 bases not matched to a gene. Germline V CDR1 and CDR2: SEHNR, FQNEAQ (reference sequence). The CDR3 runs to 15 residues.